Below, 30 T cell receptor beta chains from the same sample are listed, as sequenced in a study of blood T cell repertoires in COVID-19. The protocol was immunoSEQ multiplex PCR, while the TCRdb copy is restricted to in-frame clones and leaves out a portion. The table records some 150,000 clones, less than 90% of them present only once. The sequenced sample consisted of peripheral blood. These receptors all stem from a human donor in a cohort sampled during active COVID-19.

This sequence joins TRBV28 and TRBJ2-3; tentative D call: TRBD2 (5 bases). This CDR3 is built from 14 residues. V lost 4 bases and J 4 bases, leaving 12 bases between the germline ends. CDR1 is MDHEN, CDR2 SYDVKM, per germline. The CDR3 sequence is CASSWPGVSDTQYF. The CDR3, as DNA: TGTGCCAGCAGTTGGCCCGGGGTCTCAGATACGCAGTATTTT.

The chain recombines TRBV19 with TRBJ2-6; TRBD1 matches 8 bases. Germline CDR1 LNHDA, CDR2 SQIVND (reference sequence). Losses at the gene ends were 4 bases for V and 1 base for J; bases not matched to a gene: 6. This CDR3 comprises 17 residues. The CDR3 reads CASSSRGRVSGANVLTF. DNA of the CDR3: TGTGCCAGTAGTAGCAGGGGGCGGGTATCTGGGGCCAACGTCCTGACTTTC. Filled out from reference TRBV19 and TRBJ2-6, the complete variable domain reads DGGITQSPKYLFRKEGQNVTLSCEQNLNHDAMYWYRQDPGQGLRLIYYSQIVNDFQKGDIAEGYSVSREKKESFPLTVTSAQKNPTAFYLCASSSRGRVSGANVLTFGAGSRLTVL.

The J gene is TRBJ1-1, the V gene TRBV30; D unresolved. There are 14 residues in the CDR3. CDR1 and CDR2 (germline): GTSNPN, SVGIG (reference sequence). With 5 bases removed from V and 4 bases from J, the gap between germline ends came to 17 bases. The CDR3 sequence is CAWDRGARFTEAFF. CDR3 in DNA: TGTGCCTGGGACCGGGGAGCCAGATTCACTGAAGCTTTCTTT.

This chain joins TRBV5-1 and TRBJ2-1, with TRBD2 matching over 14 bases. This CDR3 has 16 amino acids. The V gene's germline CDR1 is SGHRS and CDR2 YFSETQ. Unmatched junction bases numbered 7, after V lost 4 bases and J lost 7 bases. Here the CDR3 DNA reads TGCGCCAGCAGCACTGGACTAGCGGGGGGAACTAATGAGCAGTTCTTC. Its translation is CASSTGLAGGTNEQFF.

The chain has TRBV30 and TRBJ2-7, with D possibly TRBD2 on 6 matching bases. The V gene's germline CDR1 is GTSNPN and CDR2 SVGIG (reference sequence). Trimming cost V 1 base and J 6 bases, with 10 bases left between them. CDR3 size: 12 residues. Here the CDR3 DNA reads TGTGCCTGGAGTGCCCCAGCGGGCGAGCAGTACTTC. It yields the protein CAWSAPAGEQYF.

For the CDR3, the DNA is TGTGCCAGCAGCGTAGGAGCGACAGGGGGCAAACTCCATGGCTACACCTTC. Amino acids: CASSVGATGGKLHGYTF. J is TRBJ1-2 and V is TRBV9; 10 bases align to TRBD1. Germline loops: CDR1 SGDLS, CDR2 YYNGEE. This CDR3 contains 17 residues. The ends lost 0 bases at V and 6 bases at J; junction bases unmatched: 11. Together with reference TRBV9 and TRBJ1-2, the CDR3 gives the full variable domain: DSGVTQTPKHLITATGQRVTLRCSPRSGDLSVYWYQQSLDQGLQFLIQYYNGEERAKGNILERFSAQQFPDLHSELNLSSLELGDSALYFCASSVGATGGKLHGYTFGSGTRLTVV.

This clone has just a few counts. The J gene is TRBJ2-7, the V gene TRBV19; D possibly corresponds to TRBD1 (6 bases). The CDR3 runs to 13 residues. Germline values: CDR1 LNHDA, CDR2 SQIVND (reference sequence). V lost 5 bases and J lost 6, with 14 bases in between. This CDR3 reads CASSQGTRREQYF. CDR3 coding DNA: TGTGCCAGTAGTCAGGGGACCCGCCGCGAGCAGTACTTC.

This clone occurred a few times. The rearrangement uses TRBV2 and TRBJ1-1, with D uncertain. Germline CDR1 SNHLY, CDR2 FYNNEI. With 4 bases removed from V and 0 bases from J, the gap between germline ends came to 12 bases. The CDR3 runs to 15 residues. The DNA for the CDR3 is TGTGCCAGCAGTGTTGAGGGCCGAATGAACACTGAAGCTTTCTTT. It translates to CASSVEGRMNTEAFF.

The chain employs TRBV7-9 and TRBJ2-1, with 8 bases fitting TRBD2. J lost 0 bases, V lost 4 bases, and 2 bases had no gene match. The CDR3 runs 15 residues. Germline assignment: CDR1 SEHNR and CDR2 FQNEAQ (reference sequence). CDR3 bases: TGTGCCAGCAGCTGGGGACTAGGCTCCTACAATGAGCAGTTCTTC. This gives the protein CASSWGLGSYNEQFF.

The V call is TRBV11-2, the J call TRBJ2-3, with 7 bases fitting TRBD2. V dropped 6 bases and J dropped 4; count of bases not matched to a gene: 7. CDR3 size: 14 residues. Germline V gives CDR1 SGHAT, CDR2 FQNNGV. DNA for the CDR3: TGTGCCAGCAGTACGGGGGGTTCAGCAGATACGCAGTATTTT. Its protein is CASSTGGSADTQYF.

The sample holds one count of this clone. This rearrangement joins TRBV27 to TRBJ1-4, with D tentatively TRBD1 (6 bases). CDR1 and CDR2 from the germline V gene are MNHEY and SMNVEV (reference sequence). Trimming cost V 3 bases and J 3 bases, with 17 bases left between them. This CDR3 has 17 residues. CDR3 protein: CASSFIGIQGSNEKLFF. The DNA of the CDR3 is TGTGCCAGCAGTTTTATAGGAATACAGGGATCTAATGAAAAACTGTTTTTT.

The chain has TRBV2 and TRBJ1-2, with 7 positions matching TRBD1. The CDR3 covers 13 residues. Trimming at V came to 8 bases and at J to 5 bases, leaving 8 bases not matched to a gene. Germline CDR1 reads SNHLY; CDR2 reads FYNNEI. For the CDR3, the DNA is TGTGCCAGCCGAATGGGGACAGAGTATGGCTACACCTTC. Translated: CASRMGTEYGYTF.

The V and J genes are TRBV5-4 and TRBJ1-1; 9 bases agree with TRBD1. The V segment lost 5 bases and the J segment 1 base; nucleotides outside the gene matches: 9. Germline CDR1 reads SGHNT; CDR2 reads YYREEE (reference sequence). This CDR3 region has 16 residues. In nucleotides, the CDR3 is TGTGCCAGCAGTCCCGGGACAGGGAAGGGGAACACTGAAGCTTTCTTT. This codes for CASSPGTGKGNTEAFF.

This chain uses TRBV27 with TRBJ1-1; D ambiguous. The V gene's germline CDR1 is MNHEY and CDR2 SMNVEV (reference sequence). V was pared by 7 bases and J by 5 bases, with 14 bases between. CDR3 length: 13 residues. The CDR3 coding sequence is TGTGCCAGCACCAACCCCCCAGGTACTGAAGCTTTCTTT. Its translation is CASTNPPGTEAFF.

This clone was recorded once. J is TRBJ2-3 and V is TRBV19; D may be TRBD1 (6 bases). V dropped 4 bases and J dropped 5 bases, with 13 bases sitting between them. Per germline, CDR1 LNHDA and CDR2 SQIVND (reference sequence). The CDR3 has 14 residues. Here the CDR3 DNA reads TGTGCCAGTAGTAACCACAGGGAACAAGATACGCAGTATTTT. Protein sequence: CASSNHREQDTQYF.

A single count supports this clone. The J gene is TRBJ1-3, the V gene TRBV9; the match to TRBD1 covers 9 bases. The CDR3 loop spans 17 amino acids. The germline gives CDR1 SGDLS, CDR2 YYNGEE. Germline trimming cut 3 bases from V and 3 bases from J; bases unmatched to any gene: 10. CDR3 protein: CASSGAYRGLGGNTIYF. CDR3 nucleotide sequence: TGTGCCAGCAGCGGCGCGTACAGGGGGCTTGGTGGAAACACCATATATTTT.

The V gene is TRBV5-1, the J gene TRBJ2-7; D perhaps matches TRBD2 (6 bases). The CDR3 totals 15 residues. V lost 4 bases and J lost 0, with 14 bases in between. Germline values: CDR1 SGHRS, CDR2 YFSETQ. CDR3 amino acids: CASSQPGLNSYEQYF. The DNA of the CDR3 is TGCGCCAGCAGCCAACCGGGACTTAACTCCTACGAGCAGTACTTC.

The CDR3 DNA is TGTGCCAGCAGGGGACAGGCCTTACCTTTCTACACCTTC. Its translation: CASRGQALPFYTF. This chain links TRBV6-5 with TRBJ1-2; 8 nucleotides align to TRBD1. CDR1 and CDR2 from the germline V gene are MNHEY and SVGAGI. There are 13 residues in the CDR3. V lost 6 bases to trimming and J lost 10 bases; unmatched junction nucleotides: 10.

The chain couples TRBV18 to TRBJ1-4; no firm D call. The germline CDR1 and CDR2 sequences are KGHSH and LQKENI. The V gene lost 0 bases and the J gene lost 8 bases, with 10 bases spanning the gap. The CDR3 contains 14 residues. In DNA form, the CDR3 reads TGTGCCAGCTCACCACCGGAGGGTTGGGAAAAACTGTTTTTT. Translation: CASSPPEGWEKLFF.

This rearrangement joins TRBV11-3 to TRBJ2-7; possibly TRBD2 for D (5 bases). Germline V gene lookup returns CDR1 SGHNT and CDR2 YENEEA. This CDR3 has 14 amino acids. V gave up 0 bases and J gave up 6 bases, with 12 bases separating them. CDR3: CASSLDGLAGEQYF. CDR3 DNA: TGTGCCAGCAGCTTAGATGGCCTAGCTGGCGAGCAGTACTTC.

This clone has just a few counts. The CDR3 here is CASSFLQGVGELFF. CDR3 bases: TGTGCCAGCAGTTTTCTTCAGGGTGTCGGGGAGCTGTTTTTT. The chain is built from TRBV6-5 and TRBJ2-2; a weak D match, TRBD1 (5 bases). This CDR3 has 14 residues. V lost 4 bases, J lost 7 bases, and 13 bases lay in between. CDR1 is MNHEY and CDR2 is SVGAGI in the germline V gene.

V usage is TRBV7-6 and J usage is TRBJ1-1; 7 positions agree with TRBD1. This CDR3 contains 15 residues. V dropped 4 bases and J dropped 0; count of bases not matched to a gene: 5. Germline V gene sequence: CDR1 SGHVS, CDR2 FNYEAQ. The CDR3 here is CASSSRDSVNTEAFF. The CDR3 nucleotides read TGTGCCAGCAGCTCACGGGACAGTGTGAACACTGAAGCTTTCTTT.

The rearrangement links TRBV4-3 to TRBJ2-2; 8 nucleotides agree with TRBD1. CDR3 size: 16 residues. J lost 2 bases, V lost 5 bases, and 7 bases had no gene match. CDR1 and CDR2 (germline): LGHNA, YSLEER. For the CDR3, the DNA is TGCGCCAGCAGCTCACAGGGGGTTGGCAACACCGGGGAGCTGTTTTTT. Protein sequence: CASSSQGVGNTGELFF.

The V and J genes are TRBV7-2 and TRBJ2-1, with 14 bases fitting TRBD2. The germline V gene encodes CDR1 SGHTA and CDR2 FQGNSA. The ends lost 5 bases at V and 6 bases at J; junction bases unmatched: 6. The CDR3 is made up of 16 amino acids. DNA for the CDR3: TGTGCCAGCAGCCGTCGGACTAGCGGGGGGTCCAATGAGCAGTTCTTC. This sequence encodes CASSRRTSGGSNEQFF.

The chain links TRBV27 to TRBJ1-2; TRBD1 matches at 10 bases. The CDR3 has 14 amino acids. The V gene's germline CDR1 is MNHEY and CDR2 SMNVEV (reference sequence). V lost 6 bases, J lost 2 bases, and 3 bases stayed unmatched. The chain's CDR3 is CASRRTGGNYGYTF. The CDR3 DNA sequence: TGTGCCAGCAGACGGACAGGGGGGAACTATGGCTACACCTTC.

This sequence joins TRBV4-3 and TRBJ1-4; 7 bases map to TRBD1. Germline trimming cut 1 base from V and 0 bases from J; bases unmatched to any gene: 5. This CDR3 spans 17 amino acids. Germline V gene data show CDR1 as LGHNA and CDR2 as YSLEER. The CDR3 DNA sequence: TGCGCCAGCAGCCAAGGAAGAGGGACAGCAACTAATGAAAAACTGTTTTTT. Its protein product is CASSQGRGTATNEKLFF.

The rearrangement joins TRBV6-5 to TRBJ1-2; 12 bases match TRBD1. CDR3 size: 14 residues. With 6 bases clipped from V and 7 bases from J, the junction kept 6 bases outside the gene matches. Germline loops: CDR1 MNHEY, CDR2 SVGAGI. The CDR3 DNA sequence: TGTGCCAGCAGGGGGACAGGGGGCGGGAGTGGCTACACCTTC. Amino acids: CASRGTGGGSGYTF.

This chain uses TRBV21-1 with TRBJ1-4. TRBV21-1 is labeled a pseudogene. The CDR3 contains 13 residues. CDR3 residues: CASSKVVVEKLFF. CDR3 coding DNA: TGTGCCAGCAGCAAAGTTGTAGTGGAAAAACTGTTTTTT.

This chain connects TRBV5-8 to TRBJ1-5; D unresolved. Trimming took 4 bases from V and 0 from J, leaving 11 bases between them. CDR1 and CDR2 (germline): SGHTS, YDEGEE. This CDR3 region has 15 residues. CDR3 bases: TGTGCCAGCAGCCCGCATAGCGTTAGCAATCAGCCCCAGCATTTT. It translates to CASSPHSVSNQPQHF. The full variable domain, rest sourced from reference TRBV5-8 and TRBJ1-5, is EAGVTQSPTHLIKTRGQQATLRCSPISGHTSVYWYQQALGLGLQFLLWYDEGEERNRGNFPPRFSGRQFPNYSSELNVNALELEDSALYLCASSPHSVSNQPQHFGDGTRLSIL.

This clone was recorded a few times. The V and J genes are TRBV3-1 (or the pseudogene TRBV3-2) and TRBJ1-2; D remains unclear. Trimming removed 2 bases from V and 2 bases from J, with 9 bases in between. The V gene's germline CDR1 is LGHDT and CDR2 YNNKEL (reference sequence). The CDR3 extends over 14 amino acids. CDR3 DNA: TGTGCCAGCAGCCAAAACCACGCGAACTATGGCTACACCTTC. It translates to CASSQNHANYGYTF.